A selection of T cell receptor beta chains follows, all from one sample in a study of Ad26.COV2.S vaccination and SARS-CoV-2 variants. Sequencing was performed with immunoSEQ multiplex PCR; in TCRdb, only in-frame clones are kept and a portion is missing. The profile shows around 340,000 clones, around 88% of them singletons. The input for sequencing was peripheral blood, taken in a trial of Ad26.COV2.S vaccine versus placebo. The receptors derive from a person between 18 and 60 years old who received the Ad26.COV2.S COVID-19 vaccine or a placebo. The CDR3 runs from the conserved cysteine through the conserved F or W. The D gene is left open where the match is weak. Size is omitted from some rows. Given values are once, few, many or a class for expanded clones.

clone_size	v_call	j_call	d_call	cdr3_nt	cdr3_aa
-	TRBV5-6	TRBJ2-3	TRBD2	TGTGCCAGCAGCTTGCGGACTAGCGGGGGGACAGATACGCAGTATTTT	CASSLRTSGGTDTQYF
few	TRBV29-1	TRBJ2-7	-	TGCAGCGTTGAAAGGGCGGGGACCGCCGGGTCCGAGCAGTACTTC	CSVERAGTAGSEQYF
-	TRBV20-1	TRBJ2-7	TRBD1	TGCAGTGCTAGTAAGGGGGCCGACGAGCAGTACTTC	CSASKGADEQYF
-	TRBV10-1	TRBJ2-3	TRBD2	TGCGCCAGCAGTGATACTAGCGGGAGAACAGATACGCAGTATTTT	CASSDTSGRTDTQYF
-	TRBV11-2	TRBJ2-6	TRBD1	TGTGCCAGCAGCTATACCGGAGGACAGGGGAGCTCTGGGGCCAACGTCCTGACTTTC	CASSYTGGQGSSGANVLTF
-	TRBV3-1/TRBV3-2	TRBJ2-1	TRBD2	TGTGCCAGCAGCCCGCCGGGACTAGCGGGTAATGAGCAGTTCTTC	CASSPPGLAGNEQFF
-	TRBV3-1/TRBV3-2	TRBJ2-7	TRBD1	TGTGCCAGCAGCCAATACCCGGGACAGCCCTACGAGCAGTACTTC	CASSQYPGQPYEQYF
few	TRBV4-3	TRBJ2-5	-	TGCGCCAGCAGCCAAGATCTTTTACGGATCCAAGAGACCCAGTACTTC	CASSQDLLRIQETQYF
few	TRBV5-1	TRBJ1-3	-	TGCGCCAGCAGCCCCACGGGCCTTTCCACCTCCTCTGGAAACACCATATATTTT	CASSPTGLSTSSGNTIYF
-	TRBV5-1	TRBJ1-4	-	TGCGCCAGCAGCCGGACAGTCACTAATGAAAAACTGTTTTTT	CASSRTVTNEKLFF
once	TRBV3-1/TRBV3-2	TRBJ2-2	TRBD2	TGTGCCAGCAGCCAAATGAGAAGAGGGAAGCGGGAGGACACCGGGGAGCTGTTTTTT	CASSQMRRGKREDTGELFF
-	TRBV11-2	TRBJ2-5	TRBD2	TGTGCCAGCAGCTCCTCCGGGACTCCCGGGAGGGAGACCCAGTACTTC	CASSSSGTPGRETQYF
-	TRBV2	TRBJ2-1	TRBD1	TGTGCCGGAAGACAGGGGCGATACAATGAGCAGTTCTTC	CAGRQGRYNEQFF
-	TRBV7-9	TRBJ2-7	-	TGTGCCAGCAGCGCATTCCCGGGGAGCCTCTCCTACGAGCAGTACTTC	CASSAFPGSLSYEQYF
-	TRBV5-4	TRBJ2-7	-	TGTGCCAGCAGCGGTACCTCCTTAGAGCAGTACTTC	CASSGTSLEQYF
-	TRBV6-5	TRBJ1-4	-	TGTGCCACAGGCGCTGCAACTAATGAAAAACTGTTTTTT	CATGAATNEKLFF
once	TRBV6-2/TRBV6-3	TRBJ2-7	-	TGTGCCAGCAGTGATGCGCGGGACAGCTACGAGCAGTACTTC	CASSDARDSYEQYF
-	TRBV28	TRBJ2-7	-	TGTGCCAGCAGGGGCCTAATGCCCCCCTACGAGCAGTACTTC	CASRGLMPPYEQYF
-	TRBV7-9	TRBJ2-7	-	TGTGCCAGCAGCCCGCGACTGAGCTCCTACGAGCAGTACTTC	CASSPRLSSYEQYF
-	TRBV29-1	TRBJ2-2	TRBD1	TGCAGCGTTGCCGGCTGGGGGACAGGGAACACCGGGGAGCTGTTTTTT	CSVAGWGTGNTGELFF
-	TRBV7-9	TRBJ2-7	-	TGTGCCAGCAGCTTAGGACGCGAGCAGTACTTC	CASSLGREQYF
-	TRBV6-6	TRBJ2-1	-	TGTGCCAGCAGTTACACTACAGGGGAGGGCTTTAATGAGCAGTTCTTC	CASSYTTGEGFNEQFF
-	TRBV2	TRBJ1-1	-	TGTGCCAGCAGTGAAGGGCATGAAGCTTTCTTT	CASSEGHEAFF
-	TRBV5-1	TRBJ2-2	TRBD2	TGCGCCAGCAGCTTGCAAGGGACTAGGGGCACCGGGGAGCTGTTTTTT	CASSLQGTRGTGELFF
-	TRBV13	TRBJ1-3	-	TGTGCCAGCAGCATGGGACGGGACTCTGGAAACACCATATATTTT	CASSMGRDSGNTIYF
-	TRBV5-1	TRBJ1-4	-	TGCGCCAGCAGCTTGGAAGGTTATGAAAAACTGTTTTTT	CASSLEGYEKLFF
-	TRBV27	TRBJ2-7	TRBD2	TGTGCCAGCAGTCCCTTAGCGGGAGTTAGTTACGAGCAGTACTTC	CASSPLAGVSYEQYF
-	TRBV12-3/TRBV12-4	TRBJ1-2	TRBD1	TGTGCCAGCAGTTCGGACAGGGCTGACGGCTACACCTTC	CASSSDRADGYTF
-	TRBV4-2	TRBJ2-2	TRBD1	TGTGCCAGCAGCCAAGCGGGACAGGGAAACACCGGGGAGCTGTTTTTT	CASSQAGQGNTGELFF
-	TRBV28	TRBJ1-4	-	TGTGCCAGCAGTTTTAGTGCAGGGAGAGGAGAAAAACTGTTTTTT	CASSFSAGRGEKLFF
-	TRBV4-3	TRBJ1-1	TRBD1	TGCGCCAGCAGCGAACAAACAGGGGGTAGTTACACTGAAGCTTTCTTT	CASSEQTGGSYTEAFF
-	TRBV2	TRBJ2-5	-	TGTGCCAGCAGTGACCCAACAGGGTACCAAGAGACCCAGTACTTC	CASSDPTGYQETQYF
-	TRBV19	TRBJ2-2	-	TGTGCCAGTAGTTCATGGACAGCCACCACCGGGGAGCTGTTTTTT	CASSSWTATTGELFF
once	TRBV10-2	TRBJ2-5	TRBD1	TGCGCCAGCAGTCCAGACAGGGAAGTCGAGACCCAGTACTTC	CASSPDREVETQYF
-	TRBV27	TRBJ1-5	-	TGTGCCAGCAGTTTTACCGGGGCTAGCAATCAGCCCCAGCATTTT	CASSFTGASNQPQHF
-	TRBV5-6	TRBJ1-6	-	TGTGCCAGCAGCTTGAACAGGGAGAGTTCTAATTCACCCCTCCACTTT	CASSLNRESSNSPLHF
-	TRBV7-2	TRBJ1-2	-	TGTGCCAGCAGCTTAGGGGGACACGAGGAAGGCCTTAACTATGGCTACACCTTC	CASSLGGHEEGLNYGYTF
-	TRBV5-1	TRBJ2-1	TRBD2	TGCGCCAGCGGCCTAGCGGGTCCTTACAATGAGCAGTTCTTC	CASGLAGPYNEQFF
-	TRBV7-9	TRBJ1-6	-	TGTGCCAGCAGCTTAGCACAGGTGGGGCCCGCCTATAATTCACCCCTCCACTTT	CASSLAQVGPAYNSPLHF
-	TRBV7-2	TRBJ2-4	TRBD2	TGTGCCAGCAGCCCCCACCGGGGGGAGGGGGCCAAAAACATTCAGTACTTC	CASSPHRGEGAKNIQYF